This TCR beta chain is drawn from a study of blood T cell repertoires in COVID-19. Sequenced by immunoSEQ multiplex PCR; TCRdb stores in-frame clones only, minus some. Of over 200,000 clones in the sample, 70% to 90% were seen once. This CDR3 has 15 amino acids. The V end was cut by 2 bases, the J end by 2 bases, with 10 bases between. Germline V CDR1 and CDR2: MNHNY, SVGAGI (reference sequence). The J gene is TRBJ1-5, the V gene TRBV6-6, with D uncertain. This clonotype was obtained from a woman under 30 who had recovered from COVID-19. Sequenced sample: peripheral blood. The CDR3 protein is CASSYSVSGNQPQHF. The CDR3 region has the DNA TGTGCCAGCAGTTACAGTGTGTCAGGCAATCAGCCCCAGCATTTT.